This T cell receptor (beta chain) came from a study of blood T cell repertoires in COVID-19. Study-wide context: The United States, Italy and Spain supplied acute and convalescent COVID-19 samples. From T cells, B-cell-depleted T cells, or PBMCs came the material, which was cDNA or gDNA.

Per the study methods: Nucleated cell counts were estimated from reference gene primer amplification. Libraries were prepared by immunoSEQ multiplex PCR; TCRdb keeps only in-frame clonotypes and omits some of them. For V, J and clone size, that table is used; D and trimming come from the DNA. The table shows 100,000 or so clones, with 81% occurring only once. CDR3 length: 13 residues. Germline V CDR1 and CDR2: MNHEY, SVGAGI. The ends were cut back, 2 bases at V and 4 bases at J, with 8 bases in the middle. Sequencing used peripheral blood. The receptor was derived from a man aged 80 or over with acute or convalescent COVID-19. The rearrangement joins TRBV6-5 to TRBJ1-1; D remains ambiguous. The CDR3 reads CASSYGESTEAFF. CDR3 in DNA: TGTGCCAGCAGTTACGGGGAGTCCACTGAAGCTTTCTTT.